This T cell receptor beta chain was recorded in a study of identical twins. This clonotype has just one count. Its antigen is not known. Study conclusions and caveats: Cross-sectional statistical analysis, not tracking of the same donors, underpinned the conclusions. Beta out-of-frame twin sharing showed a weaker excess.

cDNA carried unique molecular identifiers, and a universal primer site was added by template switching. In TCRdb, the 5' RACE reads were re-called with MiXCR into one record per CDR3 protein. The table includes around 490,000 distinct CDR3 sequences, 15% detected once. The germline gives CDR1 SQVTM, CDR2 ANQGSEA. This CDR3 is built from 16 residues. V lost 0 bases and J lost 0, with 13 bases in between. These data were also filed under a second study, of yellow fever vaccine responses in identical twins.

The sample comprised CD4+ T cells sorted from blood. This rearrangement joins TRBV29-1 to TRBJ2-3; D is uncertain. This sequence originates from a woman under 30 in good health. CDR3 residues: CSVEESGDPSTDTQYF. For the CDR3, the DNA is TGCAGCGTTGAAGAGAGTGGAGATCCTAGCACAGATACGCAGTATTTT.